The T cell receptor beta chain under discussion was sequenced for a study of PD-1 blockade in classical Hodgkin lymphoma. Study-level background: Every 2 weeks, patients had 3 mg/kg nivolumab intravenously. Overall study findings and caveats: There was a significant rise in CD4+ TCR diversity by C4D1, with no such rise for CD8+. Initiation of nivolumab under 1 year after ASCT led to exclusion of patients. It was reported that newly diagnosed patients had less baseline TCR diversity than healthy donors.

Judged by abundance, this clone is large (0.1 to 1%). Its target is not known. The time point denotes: cycle 4 day 1 (C4D1), after 5 to 7 weeks of nivolumab. Exposure to brentuximab vedotin varied, and each patient had relapsed following autologous stem cell transplantation. It was by magnetic negative selection that CD8+ T cells were isolated from thawed PBMCs. V lost 2 bases to trimming and J lost 9 bases; unmatched junction nucleotides: 6. The CDR3 consists of 14 residues. CDR1 MNHEY and CDR2 SMNVEV come from the germline V gene (reference sequence). The table came from immunoSEQ multiplex PCR; TCRdb's copy has only in-frame clones and leaves some out. The sample lists around 6,000 clones, roughly 67% seen once, with 13% in the top ten.

The source was CD8+ T cells from blood, collected before the fourth cycle of nivolumab. The chain employs TRBV27 and TRBJ2-1; 8 bases agree with TRBD2. This sequence was found in a human donor with classical Hodgkin lymphoma. CDR3 bases: TGTGCCAGCAGTTTAATAGCGGGGCGGGGTGAGCAGTTCTTC. This gives the protein CASSLIAGRGEQFF.